Listed here are 25 T cell receptor beta chains from one sample, sequenced in a study of metastatic and nonmetastatic thyroid tumors. TCRdb reprocessed the PCR reads via MiXCR. This sample has roughly 34,000 clones, with 35% found just once. Every patient was untreated before thyroid surgery. The material sequenced was tumor tissue. These receptors were taken from a female donor with papillary thyroid cancer or a benign thyroid nodule (not recorded which). Some clones in this sample may be carry-over from other donors' samples.

This chain uses TRBV6-1 with TRBJ1-5, with 7 nucleotides matching TRBD1. CDR1 and CDR2 (germline): MNHNS, SASEGT. This CDR3 has 15 amino acids. V lost 7 bases, J lost 2 bases, and 8 bases stayed unmatched. CDR3 sequence reads: CASTGQGGGNQPQHF. For the CDR3, the DNA is TGTGCCAGCACGGGGCAGGGGGGCGGCAATCAGCCCCAGCATTTT.

With respect to this clone: One junction end does not reproduce the germline sequence, and a read error may be involved. The V call is TRBV6-7, the J call TRBJ2-3; 14 nucleotides align to TRBD2. TRBV6-7 is recorded as an ORF, its role being uncertain. This CDR3 contains 19 residues. For the CDR3, the DNA is TGTGCCACCAGTGATTCCCTGGGACTAGCGGGAGTCGGCACGGATACGCAGTATTTT. Translated, it gives CATSDSLGLAGVGTDTQYF.

This chain uses TRBV6-2 or TRBV6-3 with TRBJ1-1; D is uncertain. The CDR3 is 14 residues long. The germline V gene has CDR1 MNHEY and CDR2 SVGEGT. Between the trimmed V and J ends, which lost 5 bases and 0 bases, there was a span of 10 bases. CDR3 DNA sequence: TGTGCCAGCAGTATCCCAGTAGTGAACACTGAAGCTTTCTTT. Amino acids: CASSIPVVNTEAFF.

In this sample, this clone turned up a few times. This sequence joins TRBV28 and TRBJ2-2, with TRBD2 matching over 16 bases. The germline CDR1 and CDR2 sequences are MDHEN and SYDVKM. V gave up 4 bases and J gave up 6 bases; unmatched junction bases: 5. CDR3 length: 17 residues. CDR3 residues: CASSSWGLAGGPGELFF. In DNA form, the CDR3 reads TGTGCCAGCAGTTCCTGGGGACTAGCGGGAGGGCCCGGGGAGCTGTTTTTT.

The chain is built from TRBV6-1 and TRBJ2-7; 8 nucleotides match TRBD2. Germline trimming cut 4 bases from V and 6 bases from J; bases unmatched to any gene: 8. Germline CDR1 and CDR2: MNHNS and SASEGT. The CDR3 consists of 14 residues. Written as DNA, the CDR3 is TGTGCCAGCAGTGTGGGACTAGAATTCTCCGAGCAGTACTTC. It yields the protein CASSVGLEFSEQYF.

The chain has TRBV4-1 and TRBJ2-7, with 9 bases aligning to TRBD2. In germline, CDR1 is MGHRA, CDR2 YSYEKL. This CDR3 contains 15 residues. Trimming cost V 1 base and J 7 bases; bases outside gene matches: 8. The CDR3 DNA reads TGCGCCAGCAGCCAAGTTGTGACTAGCGGATGGGAGCAGTACTTC. This gives the protein CASSQVVTSGWEQYF.

This clone was detected a few times. The CDR3 loop reads CASTNLQGKGYGYTF. The DNA of the CDR3 is TGTGCCAGTACCAATCTTCAGGGGAAAGGCTATGGCTACACCTTC. V and J are TRBV19 and TRBJ1-2, with a tentative D call TRBD1 (6 bases). Trimming pared 7 bases from V and 4 bases from J, leaving 19 bases between. Germline V gene lookup returns CDR1 LNHDA and CDR2 SQIVND (reference sequence). This CDR3 has 15 amino acids.

This clone appeared a few times. V is TRBV7-3 and J is TRBJ2-3, with D possibly matching TRBD2 (5 bases). CDR3 length equals 15 residues. The V end was cut by 4 bases, the J end by 0 bases, with 11 bases between. Germline CDR1 is SGHTA and CDR2 is FQGTGA. The CDR3: CASSSGWGSTDTQYF. The CDR3 bases are TGTGCCAGCAGCTCGGGGTGGGGTAGCACAGATACGCAGTATTTT.

The table lists this clone with a few counts. This sequence joins TRBV6-1 and TRBJ2-3; D not resolved. CDR1 is MNHNS, CDR2 SASEGT, per germline. V dropped 5 bases and J dropped 1 base, with 7 bases sitting between them. The CDR3 covers 13 residues. The chain's CDR3 is CASSHQRTDTQYF. DNA for the CDR3: TGTGCCAGCAGTCACCAACGCACAGATACGCAGTATTTT.

In this sample, this clone turned up a few times. The CDR3 protein is CASSPRLSVAGEDEQFF. The CDR3 DNA is TGTGCCAGCAGCCCCCGTCTTTCGGTAGCGGGAGAGGATGAGCAGTTCTTC. The chain uses TRBV13 and TRBJ2-1, with 9 nucleotides matching TRBD2. This CDR3 is 17 amino acids long. Per germline, CDR1 PRHDT and CDR2 FYEKMQ (reference sequence). V shed 5 bases, J shed 8 bases, and the junction held 16 bases outside the gene matches.

The genes are TRBV28 and TRBJ2-3; 10 bases agree with TRBD2. The CDR3 extends over 14 amino acids. From germline, CDR1 is MDHEN and CDR2 SYDVKM. J lost 0 bases, V lost 6 bases, and 0 bases had no gene match. This chain's CDR3 is CASRTSGSTDTQYF. The DNA of the CDR3 is TGTGCCAGCAGGACTAGCGGGAGCACAGATACGCAGTATTTT.

V and J are TRBV3-1 and TRBJ2-2; a possible D gene is TRBD1 (6 bases). Germline V gives CDR1 LGHDT, CDR2 YNNKEL (reference sequence). With 0 bases removed from V and 2 bases from J, the gap between germline ends came to 10 bases. CDR3 length equals 16 residues. CDR3 bases: TGTGCCAGCAGCCAAGAAGGGGGTCCCAACACCGGGGAGCTGTTTTTT. Its translation is CASSQEGGPNTGELFF.

This clone was counted only a few times. This chain links TRBV27 with TRBJ2-5; 8 bases match TRBD2. CDR1 is MNHEY, CDR2 SMNVEV, per germline (reference sequence). V shed 8 bases and J 5 bases; nucleotides not matched to a gene: 10. This CDR3 comprises 14 residues. The CDR3 DNA sequence: TGTGCCAGCGGTCCCTCGGGGGGGGTGGAGACCCAGTACTTC. This gives the protein CASGPSGGVETQYF.

The chain combines TRBV28 with TRBJ2-3, with no clear D. With 2 bases removed from V and 1 base from J, the gap between germline ends came to 10 bases. Germline V lookup: CDR1 MDHEN, CDR2 SYDVKM. The CDR3 is made up of 15 amino acids. The CDR3 sequence: CASSLIGPGTDTQYF. In DNA form, the CDR3 reads TGTGCCAGCAGTTTAATAGGACCTGGCACAGATACGCAGTATTTT.

The chain joins TRBV19 to TRBJ2-7; TRBD2 matches at 10 bases. Germline CDR1 reads LNHDA; CDR2 reads SQIVND (reference sequence). With 3 bases clipped from V and 5 bases from J, the junction kept 7 bases outside the gene matches. The CDR3 has 15 residues. CDR3 region: CASSIIAGGRHEQYF. In nucleotides, the CDR3 is TGTGCCAGTAGTATCATAGCGGGAGGTCGCCACGAGCAGTACTTC.

CDR3 nucleotides: TGTGCCAGCAGCCAAGATCGACGTTCCTACGAGCAGTACTTC. Its protein product is CASSQDRRSYEQYF. V gene TRBV4-2 combines with J gene TRBJ2-7; D ambiguous. CDR1 and CDR2 from the germline V gene are LGHNA and YNFKEQ. The CDR3 runs 14 residues. V lost 0 bases and J 1 base, leaving 7 bases between the germline ends.

The chain links TRBV11-1 to TRBJ2-3; weak D call: TRBD2 (6 bases). V was clipped by 5 bases and J by 2 bases, with 17 bases between them. CDR1 is SGHAT and CDR2 is FQDESV in the germline V gene (reference sequence). This CDR3 comprises 16 residues. The CDR3 sequence: CASSLGLNPSTDTQYF. Here the CDR3 DNA reads TGTGCCAGCAGCCTGGGACTTAACCCCTCCACAGATACGCAGTATTTT.

This clone has just a few counts. This may stem from a read error, because a much larger clone lies one nucleotide away. Other DNA sequences from this sample encode an identical CDR3 as well. This chain connects TRBV20-1 to TRBJ2-7; D is undetermined. This CDR3 region has 17 residues. Germline V gene sequence: CDR1 DFQATT, CDR2 SNEGSKA (reference sequence). V lost 4 bases, J lost 4 bases, and 26 bases lay in between. The chain's CDR3 is CSAKTLSSALQRYEQYF. CDR3 bases: TGCAGTGCTAAAACTCTTTCGTCGGCACTCCAGAGATACGAGCAGTACTTC.

The V and J genes are TRBV14 and TRBJ1-2; no clear D. V was clipped by 4 bases and J by 6 bases, with 12 bases between them. The length of the CDR3 is 13 residues. Germline loops: CDR1 SGHDN, CDR2 FVKESK. CDR3 nucleotide sequence: TGTGCCAGCAGCCCGGACTTTACGGATGGCTACACCTTC. Encoded protein: CASSPDFTDGYTF.

This chain uses TRBV6-5 with TRBJ1-1; D is undetermined. Germline V lookup: CDR1 MNHEY, CDR2 SVGAGI. The CDR3 covers 14 residues. The V end lost 2 bases, the J end lost 5 bases, and 12 bases lay between the germline ends. The CDR3 DNA is TGTGCCAGCAGTTACCAGGAAAGCAGGACTGAAGCTTTCTTT. Its protein is CASSYQESRTEAFF.

This clone has just a few counts. V is TRBV6-2 or TRBV6-3 and J is TRBJ2-1, with 7 bases matching TRBD2. V lost 7 bases and J lost 3; bases outside the gene matches: 6. This CDR3 has 14 amino acids. The germline V gene encodes CDR1 MNHEY and CDR2 SVGEGT. The CDR3 DNA sequence: TGTGCCAGCACCCCCGGGACTAACTACAATGAGCAGTTCTTC. As protein: CASTPGTNYNEQFF.

The table lists this clone with a few counts. The rearrangement joins TRBV7-2 to TRBJ1-2; D unresolved. V lost 0 bases and J lost 6, with 5 bases in between. Germline V gene sequence: CDR1 SGHTA, CDR2 FQGNSA. The CDR3 runs 12 residues. This CDR3 is CASSLAWDGYTF. The CDR3 DNA reads TGTGCCAGCAGCTTAGCGTGGGATGGCTACACCTTC. The whole variable domain, filled in from reference TRBV7-2 and TRBJ1-2, reads GAGVSQSPSNKVTEKGKDVELRCDPISGHTALYWYRQSLGQGLEFLIYFQGNSAPDKSGLPSDRFSAERTGGSVSTLTIQRTQQEDSAVYLCASSLAWDGYTFGSGTRLTVV.

J is TRBJ2-5 and V is TRBV7-3; D is possibly TRBD2 (5 bases). The CDR3 is made up of 15 amino acids. Germline V gene lookup returns CDR1 SGHTA and CDR2 FQGTGA. With 5 bases removed from V and 5 bases from J, the gap between germline ends came to 18 bases. The CDR3 loop reads CASSHLGGRGETQYF. The CDR3 DNA follows: TGTGCCAGCAGCCACCTCGGTGGGAGAGGCGAGACCCAGTACTTC. Drawing the rest from reference TRBV7-3 and TRBJ2-5, the complete variable domain is GAGVSQTPSNKVTEKGKYVELRCDPISGHTALYWYRQSLGQGPEFLIYFQGTGAADDSGLPNDRFFAVRPEGSVSTLKIQRTERGDSAVYLCASSHLGGRGETQYFGPGTRLLVL.

The genes are TRBV28 and TRBJ2-2; D remains ambiguous. Germline-derived CDR1 and CDR2 are MDHEN and SYDVKM. The V gene lost 7 bases and the J gene lost 0 bases, with 9 bases spanning the gap. The CDR3 is 14 residues long. The CDR3 is CASKGSPNTGELFF. The CDR3 coding sequence is TGTGCCAGCAAGGGATCACCGAACACCGGGGAGCTGTTTTTT.

This clone was detected only a few times. V gene TRBV6-6 combines with J gene TRBJ1-5; D gene uncertain. The germline CDR1 and CDR2 sequences are MNHNY and SVGAGI (reference sequence). Trimming removed 0 bases at V and 0 bases at J, with 15 bases between. The CDR3 covers 18 residues. The CDR3 region has the DNA TGTGCCAGCAGTTACTCCGGGAGGGAGCGTTATAGCAATCAGCCCCAGCATTTT. Translated: CASSYSGRERYSNQPQHF.